The 10 T cell receptor beta chains below all came from one sample that was sequenced in a study of blood T cells in healthy people across ages. The use of a sample-barcoded 5' primer and a J-beta primer mix characterized a second PCR of roughly 6 to 11 cycles. MiXCR, applied by TCRdb to the 5' RACE reads, yields one record per CDR3 protein. The sample has roughly 1,500,000 distinct CDR3 sequences; roughly 40% are singletons. Source material: blood. The receptors were gathered from a woman aged 18-35 years in good health.

CDR3 sequence (DNA): TGTGCCAGCAGCTTAGGGGGGACTAGCGGCAGTGAGCAGTTCTTC. Translation gives CASSLGGTSGSEQFF. This rearrangement joins TRBV7-2 to TRBJ2-1, with 11 bases identical to TRBD2. V trimming: 1 base; J trimming: 9 bases; junction bases outside the gene matches: 5. There are 15 residues in the CDR3. Germline CDR1 and CDR2: SGHTA and FQGNSA.

A few counts support this clonotype. V gene TRBV4-1 combines with J gene TRBJ1-1; D uncertain. V lost 0 bases, J lost 1 base, and 9 bases lay in between. The CDR3 is made up of 15 amino acids. The V gene's germline CDR1 is MGHRA and CDR2 YSYEKL. CDR3 in amino acids: CASSQERSANTEAFF. The CDR3 coding sequence is TGCGCCAGCAGCCAAGAACGGTCCGCGAACACTGAAGCTTTCTTT.

The chain recombines TRBV5-6 with TRBJ2-5, with 11 bases that match TRBD1. The V and J ends lost 8 bases and 5 bases, in that order; junction bases with no gene match: 11. Germline V gives CDR1 SGHDT, CDR2 YYEEEE. This CDR3 has 15 residues. CDR3 coding DNA: TGTGCCAGTAGCCTACGGACAGGGGGCGGTGAGACCCAGTACTTC. It specifies CASSLRTGGGETQYF. The whole variable domain, remainder taken from reference TRBV5-6 and TRBJ2-5, is DAGVTQSPTHLIKTRGQQVTLRCSPKSGHDTVSWYQQALGQGPQFIFQYYEEEERQRGNFPDRFSGHQFPNYSSELNVNALLLGDSALYLCASSLRTGGGETQYFGPGTRLLVL.

The V call is TRBV12-3 or TRBV12-4, the J call TRBJ2-5; D possibly uses TRBD1 or TRBD2 (5 bases each). The CDR3 covers 17 residues. V was shortened by 2 bases and J by 0 bases, with 16 bases between the two germline ends. The CDR3 loop reads CASSLSIGVGDQETQYF. CDR3 bases: TGTGCCAGCAGTTTAAGTATAGGGGTGGGGGACCAAGAGACCCAGTACTTC.

This clonotype was seen only a few times. V usage is TRBV7-2 and J usage is TRBJ2-3, with D uncertain. The length of the CDR3 is 15 residues. Trimming left V 1 base short and J 4 bases short, with 12 bases between. The germline V gene has CDR1 SGHTA and CDR2 FQGNSA. CDR3 residues: CASSLVSQVADTQYF. Written as DNA, the CDR3 is TGTGCCAGCAGCTTAGTGTCTCAGGTTGCAGATACGCAGTATTTT.

This clonotype was counted at least ten times. The chain combines TRBV7-3 with TRBJ2-1; D remains ambiguous. The CDR3 is made up of 16 amino acids. CDR1 and CDR2 (germline): SGHTA, FQGTGA. Trimming removed 0 bases from V and 2 bases from J, with 11 bases in between. CDR3 in DNA: TGTGCCAGCAGCTTAACGTCGGGTCCCCCCTACAATGAGCAGTTCTTC. Translating it yields CASSLTSGPPYNEQFF. The full variable domain, rest sourced from reference TRBV7-3 and TRBJ2-1, is GAGVSQTPSNKVTEKGKYVELRCDPISGHTALYWYRQSLGQGPEFLIYFQGTGAADDSGLPNDRFFAVRPEGSVSTLKIQRTERGDSAVYLCASSLTSGPPYNEQFFGPGTRLTVL.

The V gene is TRBV29-1, the J gene TRBJ2-7, with D maybe TRBD2 (6 bases). The CDR3 spans 13 residues. Germline lookup yields CDR1 SQVTM and CDR2 ANQGSEA. V was clipped by 4 bases and J by 2 bases, with 12 bases between them. CDR3 in amino acids: CSVVASATYEQYF. DNA for the CDR3: TGCAGCGTTGTGGCTAGCGCGACCTACGAGCAGTACTTC.

This clonotype was counted ten times or more. This sequence joins TRBV6-1 and TRBJ2-7; D not certain. The CDR3 has 13 amino acids. Looked up from germline, CDR1 is MNHNS and CDR2 is SASEGT. The V and J ends lost 4 bases and 4 bases respectively, with 11 bases between them. CDR3 in amino acids: CASSGTVVYEQYF. CDR3 nucleotides: TGTGCCAGCAGTGGGACCGTTGTTTACGAGCAGTACTTC.

V and J are TRBV6-5 and TRBJ2-6; D possibly corresponds to TRBD1 (5 bases). V dropped 7 bases and J dropped 2 bases, with 6 bases sitting between them. Germline CDR1 MNHEY, CDR2 SVGAGI. The CDR3 is 13 residues long. CDR3 DNA: TGTGCCAGCAAACAGGCTGGGGCCAACGTCCTGACTTTC. The encoded protein is CASKQAGANVLTF.

The chain employs TRBV13 and TRBJ1-2; the D is unclear. The CDR3 totals 15 residues. Germline V gives CDR1 PRHDT, CDR2 FYEKMQ (reference sequence). The germline V and J ends were trimmed by 7 bases and 4 bases, with 19 bases remaining between them. The CDR3 is CASNLRALDVYGYTF. For the CDR3, the DNA is TGTGCCAGCAACCTCCGTGCGTTGGACGTCTATGGCTACACCTTC.